Following are 8 T cell receptor beta chains from one sample sequenced in a study of blood T cell repertoires in COVID-19. Repertoires were generated with immunoSEQ multiplex PCR, while TCRdb's copy carries only in-frame clones and drops some. The sample contains fewer than 350,000 clones, 80% to 90% of which appear only once. The source material was PBMCs or T cells enriched from blood (not recorded which). The receptors stem from a man aged 30 to 45 who had recovered from COVID-19.

The V and J genes are TRBV18 and TRBJ1-2; 12 bases agree with TRBD1. The CDR3 spans 15 residues. J gave up 8 bases and V 4 bases, and 8 bases lay outside the gene matches. The germline V gene has CDR1 KGHSH and CDR2 LQKENI. CDR3 residues: CASSLGQGAQGGYTF. CDR3 sequence (DNA): TGTGCCAGCTCACTGGGACAGGGGGCGCAGGGAGGCTACACCTTC.

The V and J genes are TRBV30 and TRBJ1-6, with 7 nucleotides matching TRBD1. V dropped 2 bases and J dropped 6; count of bases not matched to a gene: 7. Germline V lookup: CDR1 GTSNPN, CDR2 SVGIG (reference sequence). There are 15 residues in the CDR3. The CDR3 protein is CAWSSGGGGNSPLHF. The DNA of the CDR3 is TGTGCCTGGAGTTCAGGGGGAGGAGGTAATTCACCCCTCCACTTT.

V gene TRBV25-1 combines with J gene TRBJ2-7; the D gene is possibly TRBD1 (6 bases). The CDR3 is 15 amino acids. Germline CDR1 reads MGHDK; CDR2 reads SYGVNS. Between the trimmed V and J ends, which lost 4 bases and 1 base, there was a span of 14 bases. For the CDR3, the DNA is TGTGCCAGCAGTGGCCCGGGACACACATCCTACGAGCAGTACTTC. It codes for CASSGPGHTSYEQYF.

The V and J genes are TRBV28 and TRBJ2-5; 12 bases fit TRBD2. CDR1 is MDHEN and CDR2 is SYDVKM in the germline V gene. The CDR3 extends over 16 amino acids. V trimming: 4 bases; J trimming: 5 bases; junction bases outside the gene matches: 8. The CDR3 nucleotides read TGTGCCAGCAGTTCGCTCGGACTAGCGGGGACCGAGACCCAGTACTTC. Protein product: CASSSLGLAGTETQYF.

The V gene is TRBV25-1, the J gene TRBJ1-1; no reliable D call. CDR1 is MGHDK, CDR2 SYGVNS, per germline. This CDR3 contains 13 residues. Trimming removed 4 bases at V and 2 bases at J, with 8 bases between. CDR3 in amino acids: CASSAGLNTEAFF. CDR3 bases: TGTGCCAGCAGTGCTGGACTCAACACTGAAGCTTTCTTT.

This clone has more than one count but fewer than ten. The rearrangement joins TRBV24-1 to TRBJ2-1; D gene uncertain. The CDR3 loop spans 14 amino acids. Trimming took 0 bases from V and 10 from J, leaving 12 bases between them. The germline gives CDR1 KGHDR, CDR2 SFDVKD. CDR3 DNA: TGTGCCACCAGTGATTTGCGACCCTCCGGGGAGCAGTTCTTC. Translation: CATSDLRPSGEQFF.

The chain has TRBV15 and TRBJ1-1, with 8 bases matching TRBD1. Germline values: CDR1 LNHNV, CDR2 YYDKDF (reference sequence). V trimming: 5 bases; J trimming: 0 bases; junction bases outside the gene matches: 8. The CDR3 extends over 16 amino acids. CDR3 nucleotide sequence: TGTGCCACCAGCCCTTCAGGGGGCCTCCTGAACACTGAAGCTTTCTTT. Amino acid sequence: CATSPSGGLLNTEAFF.

This clone was observed once. The V gene is TRBV12-3 or TRBV12-4, the J gene TRBJ1-2; D remains ambiguous. Trimming removed 6 bases at V and 4 bases at J, with 12 bases between. CDR3 length: 13 amino acids. CDR3 protein: CASSRQQSYGYTF. The CDR3 coding sequence is TGTGCCAGCAGCCGTCAACAGTCCTATGGCTACACCTTC.